This is a list of T cell receptor beta chains from one sample in a study of blood T cell repertoires in COVID-19. Only in-frame clones appear in the TCRdb table, and some are missing; sequencing was by immunoSEQ multiplex PCR. The table has 200,000 to 300,000 clones, roughly 84% seen once. Sequenced input: peripheral blood. These receptors were taken from a middle-aged woman who had recovered from COVID-19. Both conserved end residues are part of each CDR3. Fields, in order: V gene, J gene, clone size, CDR3 length, CDR3 protein. Size is stated for part of the rows, as once, few or many counts, or as a class when the clone is expanded.

v_call: TRBV18; j_call: TRBJ2-1; clone_size: few; cdr3_length: 16; cdr3_aa: CASSRGQGDFDVEQFF
v_call: TRBV9; j_call: TRBJ2-1; clone_size: -; cdr3_length: 16; cdr3_aa: CASSVARTSGGNEQFF
v_call: TRBV7-2; j_call: TRBJ2-2; clone_size: -; cdr3_length: 16; cdr3_aa: CASSLVGGGRSGELFF
v_call: TRBV16; j_call: TRBJ1-5; clone_size: -; cdr3_length: 14; cdr3_aa: CASSPAGKVQPQHF
v_call: TRBV15; j_call: TRBJ2-5; clone_size: -; cdr3_length: 12; cdr3_aa: CATSRYTGTQYF
v_call: TRBV18; j_call: TRBJ1-1; clone_size: -; cdr3_length: 13; cdr3_aa: CASSRNRLAEAFF
v_call: TRBV19; j_call: TRBJ1-2; clone_size: -; cdr3_length: 14; cdr3_aa: CASRVPRVNYGYTF
v_call: TRBV6-5; j_call: TRBJ2-1; clone_size: -; cdr3_length: 13; cdr3_aa: CASNYGGGNEQFF
v_call: TRBV20-1; j_call: TRBJ2-7; clone_size: -; cdr3_length: 11; cdr3_aa: CSAREAYEQYF
v_call: TRBV5-4; j_call: TRBJ2-5; clone_size: -; cdr3_length: 14; cdr3_aa: CASSLDRGMETQYF
v_call: TRBV28; j_call: TRBJ1-5; clone_size: -; cdr3_length: 14; cdr3_aa: CASSPDRYYQPQHF
v_call: TRBV2; j_call: TRBJ2-2; clone_size: -; cdr3_length: 15; cdr3_aa: CASSGGGAGTGELFF
v_call: TRBV5-4; j_call: TRBJ1-2; clone_size: -; cdr3_length: 14; cdr3_aa: CASSLAGRVSGYTF
v_call: TRBV7-9; j_call: TRBJ2-7; clone_size: -; cdr3_length: 13; cdr3_aa: CASRGGRAYEQYF
v_call: TRBV5-1; j_call: TRBJ2-7; clone_size: -; cdr3_length: 15; cdr3_aa: CASSPPERGPHEQYF
v_call: TRBV4-2; j_call: TRBJ1-4; clone_size: -; cdr3_length: 15; cdr3_aa: CASSQVVRGHEKLFF
v_call: TRBV14; j_call: TRBJ1-6; clone_size: -; cdr3_length: 17; cdr3_aa: CASSHLKGDRGNSPLHF
v_call: TRBV7-9; j_call: TRBJ2-1; clone_size: -; cdr3_length: 15; cdr3_aa: CASSEQGANSNEQFF
v_call: TRBV7-3; j_call: TRBJ2-7; clone_size: -; cdr3_length: 14; cdr3_aa: CASSGPGTGNEQYF
v_call: TRBV2; j_call: TRBJ1-6; clone_size: -; cdr3_length: 14; cdr3_aa: CASRSRGAGSPLHF
v_call: TRBV14; j_call: TRBJ2-5; clone_size: once; cdr3_length: 11; cdr3_aa: CASGEGETQYF
v_call: TRBV11-3; j_call: TRBJ2-1; clone_size: once; cdr3_length: 11; cdr3_aa: CASSFGSEQFF
v_call: TRBV30; j_call: TRBJ1-1; clone_size: -; cdr3_length: 13; cdr3_aa: CAWSVRGNTEAFF
v_call: TRBV4-1; j_call: TRBJ1-4; clone_size: -; cdr3_length: 19; cdr3_aa: CASSQRSQVLGATNEKLFF
v_call: TRBV19; j_call: TRBJ2-5; clone_size: -; cdr3_length: 16; cdr3_aa: CASSRITGATEETQYF
v_call: TRBV30; j_call: TRBJ1-6; clone_size: -; cdr3_length: 15; cdr3_aa: CAWTRTYGDNSPLHF
v_call: TRBV7-8; j_call: TRBJ1-6; clone_size: -; cdr3_length: 18; cdr3_aa: CASSLEPGGSSYNSPLHF
v_call: TRBV24-1; j_call: TRBJ2-1; clone_size: -; cdr3_length: 14; cdr3_aa: CATSDLDSKPEQFF
v_call: TRBV2; j_call: TRBJ1-1; clone_size: -; cdr3_length: 16; cdr3_aa: CASSEGGGSLNTEAFF
v_call: TRBV11-1; j_call: TRBJ1-1; clone_size: -; cdr3_length: 12; cdr3_aa: CASSLDRTEAFF
v_call: TRBV29-1; j_call: TRBJ2-7; clone_size: -; cdr3_length: 11; cdr3_aa: CSAPVGGEQYF
v_call: TRBV6-5; j_call: TRBJ1-4; clone_size: -; cdr3_length: 15; cdr3_aa: CASTARVTANEKLFF
v_call: TRBV28; j_call: TRBJ1-5; clone_size: few; cdr3_length: 16; cdr3_aa: CASGPGTGYSNQPQHF
v_call: TRBV30; j_call: TRBJ2-1; clone_size: -; cdr3_length: 15; cdr3_aa: CAWSPGTGGFDEQFF
v_call: TRBV4-2; j_call: TRBJ1-3; clone_size: once; cdr3_length: 16; cdr3_aa: CASSQGAQGGRNTIYF
v_call: TRBV4-2; j_call: TRBJ2-1; clone_size: once; cdr3_length: 15; cdr3_aa: CASSLTGTGENEQFF